This TCR beta chain was sequenced during a study of cytomegalovirus exposure and HLA in healthy donors (dated by TCRdb to about 2017). Broadly, across the study: In an earlier analysis of fewer than 750 of the donors, around 300 Gb of sequence data and 100 million or so unique TCR beta sequences from 150 million to 200 million T cells were reported. In a later genetic analysis, genome-wide SNP genotypes for about 60% of the 666 donors were used, and that subset was treated as a discovery cohort. Along with the roughly 670-subject first cohort, a separate validation cohort of 120 different subjects was used. The number of donors typed differed by locus, with roughly 629-640 for A, B, C, DRB1 and DQB1, more than 500 for DQA1, 600 to 610 for DPA1, and around 430 for DPB1. Donor age, sex, ethnicity and CMV serostatus were compiled together with the repertoire data. Because of strong linkage in the cohort, roughly five DR-DQ haplotypes were treated as single units for association and clustering. Across 398 genotyped donors of the cohort, an average of about 200,000 unique TCR beta nucleotide sequences per donor were sequenced, and roughly 17% of those sequences were non-productive. The study used immunosequencing to profile the T cell repertoires of 600 to 850 subjects and linked those repertoires to cytomegalovirus serostatus. The study was designed to test whether signatures of past pathogen exposure could be identified by cataloging public T cell receptors. Every repertoire in the discovery cohort had been generated on one and the same sequencing platform. To decide whether each TCR beta V gene segment behaved as functional or pseudogenic, an earlier analysis of over 500 of the donors relied on high-throughput TCR beta sequencing. To predict cytomegalovirus infection status, the study combined high-throughput TCR immunosequencing, statistical association of individual TCRs with disease status, and machine learning. Class I and class II HLA loci were covered by the typing at four-digit resolution. Among the approximately 420 genotyped donors, approximately 81% belonged to the genetic ancestry cluster associated with self-reported Caucasian donors. An early release covering approximately 600 HLA-typed donors comprised 250 to 350 gigabases of sequencing data and some 79 million unique TCR sequences. Rather than drawing on any new phenotypic data, the later analysis identified candidate immune exposures from TCR beta sequences and the way those sequences occurred across donors. A later analysis re-examined previously published TCR beta repertoires from around 670 donors and added high-resolution HLA genotyping to investigate patterns of TCR occurrence.

As for this clone: The clone's antigen remains unknown. Per-base qualities were not stored, and no clone one base away is much larger.

The cohort was made up of about 610 healthy bone marrow donors. Cohort members were all nominally healthy when sampled, although unrecorded immune exposures were likely present. The donor tested CMV seropositive, placing the donor among the 289 seropositive members of the cohort. Every donor gave a peripheral blood sample, and the peripheral blood mononuclear cells from that sample were used for TCR beta sequencing. Genomic DNA extraction from the blood cell samples was performed with the Qiagen DNeasy Blood Extraction Kit. Broad study findings and their caveats: While some public TCRs were present in many individuals, most TCR sequences turned up only very rarely across donors. An association between a missense DCLRE1C variant and V-gene and J-gene trimming of TCR beta chains was found in a later genetic analysis and replicated in an independent cohort. An earlier analysis of around 500 of the donors showed that most TCR beta V segments appeared in productive rearrangements either about 87% or about 30% of the time, which broadly matched IMGT annotations. Roughly uniform sequencing depth across donors was assumed in presence/absence analyses, although this assumption may not hold. A later genetic analysis reported fewer N-insertions in productive TCRs among donors in an Asian-associated ancestry cluster than the roughly 640-donor mean. The cohort was sequenced for TCR beta chains only, and without alpha or paired-chain data the features that could be detected were limited. In a later analysis, HLA-associated TCR beta chains showed more clonal expansion and lower generation probabilities than non-associated chains that were equally common. CMV serostatus was the only immune exposure information available for the cohort. The authors suggested that the approach could potentially be generalized to other disease states and immunological phenotypes. Strong co-occurrence of HLA alleles, especially DR and DQ, made assigning TCR associations to individual alleles difficult. According to a later analysis, parvovirus B19, influenza, CMV and Epstein-Barr virus appeared linked to several top co-occurrence clusters. The study listed 150 to 200 TCR beta chains as associated with cytomegalovirus. A further reported finding was that TCR beta sequences accurately predicted the HLA-A and HLA-B alleles for most subjects in the first cohort. The classifier was reported to diagnose cytomegalovirus status with high specificity and sensitivity in both the original cohort and the validation cohort. Because some donors lacked HLA typing at each locus, the association tests relied only on the typed subset. According to a later analysis, TCR association rates differed among HLA loci, with DRB1 alleles showing the most associated TCRs and HLA-C alleles showing the fewest. A later analysis found that most CMV-associated TCR beta chains appeared HLA-restricted, with HLA associations seemingly driven largely by CMV exposure. A cluster of highly shared sequence variants was judged likely to represent a technical artifact of the sequencing pipeline. A few of the identified cytomegalovirus-associated TCR beta chains were confirmed in vitro to be specific for cytomegalovirus antigens. Because counts were too low, some 16 rarely observed V segments, including chromosome 9 orphons, were excluded from the earlier analysis of around 640 of the donors. Because the 87-base-pair reads could not distinguish some IMGT-functional V segments, including TRBV6-2 and TRBV6-3, those segments were excluded. A later analysis associated 16,951 TCR beta sequences with specific HLA alleles at a false discovery rate of 0.05. Linkage disequilibrium might explain the correlated functional status among segregating V segments, but an unknown experimental factor could not be excluded.

Trimming takes 1 base from V and 5 bases from J, and the germline ends sit 15 bases apart. From the cysteine up to the phenylalanine, the CDR3 has a length of 15 residues. Just CDR3 DNA is preserved here, 45 bases in frame from base 1. CDR1 and CDR2 were assigned from the germline V gene (reference sequence) as SGHKS and YYEKEE. Library prep was done by the immunoSEQ multiplex PCR assay. For the multiplex PCR, a mixture combining 60 forward primers for TCR Vbeta segments and 13 reverse primers for TCR Jbeta segments was used. A multiplex PCR assay on genomic DNA amplified the CDR3 region of rearranged TCR beta genes. The amplified TCR beta libraries were sequenced on the Illumina HiSeq System as 87-base-pair reads. As for the authors' bioinformatics: In a later analysis, some 80 million unique TCR beta chains were counted across the approximately 640 repertoires, and approximately 11 million of these chains were shared by at least two donors. Raw reads were error-corrected and collapsed into unique sequences by a nearest-neighbor algorithm in which closely related sequences were merged to remove PCR and sequencing errors. Alignment of CDR3 sequences to IMGT reference sequences was used to assign V, D and J gene segments. For a sequence to be retained, a match of at least six nucleotides to both a V gene segment and a J gene segment was required. Rearrangements were called productive when the CDR3 lacked stop codons and stayed in frame with V and J; all others were non-productive. Following IMGT convention, CDR3 was defined as the stretch from the second conserved V-encoded cysteine up to the conserved J-encoded phenylalanine. The earlier analysis of about 590 of the donors excluded sequences that lacked an unambiguous match to a single V gene segment. An earlier analysis of approximately 590 of the donors called V segments functional above 56.7% productive rearrangements and segregating when the between-donor standard deviation exceeded 5%. To diagnose cytomegalovirus status from the catalog of TCR beta chain sequences, a statistical classification framework was built. In a later analysis, TCR nucleotide sequences were compared against IMGT/GENE-DB human TR gene sequences so that V and J genes could be assigned. The TCRdist pipeline was used in a later analysis to assign CDR3 sequences and most-parsimonious VDJ recombination scenarios. A later analysis defined each TCR beta chain by its CDR3 amino acid sequence plus V-gene family, and excluded reads lacking a unique V-gene family. As a way to deal with suspected cross-contamination and a sequencing artifact, a later analysis dropped 450 to 700 nucleotide sequences that were highly shared and had low generation probability. In a later analysis, a clonal expansion index for each public chain was calculated from normalized within-repertoire ranks of inferred template counts. A later analysis computed generation probabilities with a VDJ recombination model fitted to out-of-frame rearrangements, and checked the results against IGoR. Hypergeometric tests were used in a later analysis to score TCR-TCR, TCR-HLA and TCR-CMV co-occurrence, with a repertoire-size bias correction applied to the TCR pairs. To estimate false discovery rates, a later analysis permuted the HLA or CMV assignments 20 times. In a later analysis, co-occurring TCRs were grouped using DBSCAN, and TCRdist sequence similarity was added for clustering within HLA-allele-positive subsets. Repertoires with fewer than 30,000 or more than 120,000 public chains were left out of co-occurrence clustering, as were about 5 repertoires with anomalous nucleotide sharing. As stored in TCRdb, this immuneACCESS dataset retains in-frame rearrangements with V and J assigned. A fraction of the clones does not appear; measured against another copy, unresolved V genes explain less than half of the discrepancy, and the remainder lacks a known reason. D and trimming come from the DNA, and the V and J calls and clone size come from that table. Here the sample has about 170,000 clones; more than 70% occur a single time. The ten largest account for roughly 4.5% of the sample.

The V gene is TRBV5-5 and the J gene is TRBJ1-2, and the D gene may be TRBD1, 5 bases matching. The receptor comes from a woman in her forties or fifties in good health and CMV-seropositive. Source material: PBMCs. CDR3 protein: CASSLSGQGPYGYTF. The bases read TGTGCCAGCAGCTTGTCGGGCCAGGGTCCTTATGGCTACACCTTC.